The 29 T cell receptor beta chains presented below share a single source sample, sequenced in a study of blood T cell repertoires in COVID-19. Sequencing used immunoSEQ multiplex PCR; TCRdb keeps in-frame clones, though not all of them. The table has 200,000 to 250,000 clones, 70% to 85% seen once. Material for sequencing was PBMCs or T cells enriched from blood (not recorded which). The origin of the receptors is a woman in her sixties or seventies who had recovered from COVID-19.

The chain joins TRBV19 to TRBJ2-2, with 15 bases fitting TRBD2. V shed 6 bases, J shed 2 bases, and the junction held 7 bases outside the gene matches. Per the germline V gene, CDR1 is LNHDA and CDR2 is SQIVND (reference sequence). There are 18 residues in the CDR3. DNA of the CDR3: TGTGCCAGTAGCCTAGGACTAGCGGGGGGGCGAAACACCGGGGAGCTGTTTTTT. It encodes CASSLGLAGGRNTGELFF.

The rearrangement joins TRBV5-1 to TRBJ1-2; TRBD1 matches at 8 bases. Germline-derived CDR1 and CDR2 are SGHRS and YFSETQ. This CDR3 has 16 residues. The ends lost 5 bases at V and 2 bases at J; junction bases unmatched: 11. In DNA form, the CDR3 reads TGCGCCAGCAGTCCCGGACAGGGACGGGGGAACTATGGCTACACCTTC. Its protein product is CASSPGQGRGNYGYTF. Supplemented by reference TRBV5-1 and TRBJ1-2, the full variable domain reads KAGVTQTPRYLIKTRGQQVTLSCSPISGHRSVSWYQQTPGQGLQFLFEYFSETQRNKGNFPGRFSGRQFSNSRSEMNVSTLELGDSALYLCASSPGQGRGNYGYTFGSGTRLTVV.

The rearrangement uses TRBV15 and TRBJ1-5; D is uncertain. V was shortened by 0 bases and J by 0 bases, with 15 bases between the two germline ends. In germline, CDR1 is LNHNV, CDR2 YYDKDF (reference sequence). This CDR3 has 18 residues. The CDR3 DNA reads TGTGCCACCAGCAGAGATTACCTCGACACCTATAGCAATCAGCCCCAGCATTTT. It is translated as CATSRDYLDTYSNQPQHF.

This chain joins TRBV6-5 and TRBJ1-1; no definite D call. This CDR3 is built from 13 residues. From germline, CDR1 is MNHEY and CDR2 SVGAGI. Between the trimmed V and J ends, which lost 6 bases and 1 base, there was a span of 9 bases. The CDR3 bases are TGTGCCAGCAGAACGGGGAAGAACACTGAAGCTTTCTTT. This gives the protein CASRTGKNTEAFF.

The rearrangement joins TRBV5-1 to TRBJ1-1; D is undetermined. V was pared by 0 bases and J by 0 bases, with 12 bases between. This CDR3 has 16 amino acids. Germline CDR1 reads SGHRS; CDR2 reads YFSETQ. Here the CDR3 reads CASSLALAGMNTEAFF. CDR3 sequence (DNA): TGCGCCAGCAGCTTGGCCCTCGCGGGGATGAACACTGAAGCTTTCTTT.

The chain couples TRBV5-1 to TRBJ2-1; 10 nucleotides line up with TRBD2. Germline CDR1 is SGHRS and CDR2 is YFSETQ. Trimming at V came to 5 bases and at J to 6 bases, leaving 8 bases not matched to a gene. There are 15 residues in the CDR3. The chain's CDR3 is CASSVGLAGVNEQFF. The CDR3 DNA is TGCGCCAGCAGTGTTGGGCTAGCGGGAGTCAATGAGCAGTTCTTC. Together with reference TRBV5-1 and TRBJ2-1, the CDR3 gives the full variable domain: KAGVTQTPRYLIKTRGQQVTLSCSPISGHRSVSWYQQTPGQGLQFLFEYFSETQRNKGNFPGRFSGRQFSNSRSEMNVSTLELGDSALYLCASSVGLAGVNEQFFGPGTRLTVL.

This clone was seen a single time. The gene calls are TRBV7-8 and TRBJ2-3, with 8 nucleotides matching TRBD2. Trimming took 2 bases from V and 0 from J; bases not matched to a gene: 10. The CDR3 consists of 18 residues. Germline V gives CDR1 SGHVS, CDR2 FQNEAQ. The CDR3 spells CASSLTPSTSASTDTQYF. The CDR3 DNA reads TGTGCCAGCAGCTTAACCCCCTCGACTAGCGCAAGCACAGATACGCAGTATTTT.

This sequence joins TRBV6-5 and TRBJ2-2; D may be TRBD1 (6 bases). The CDR3 is 14 residues long. Germline CDR1 MNHEY, CDR2 SVGAGI. Trimming removed 6 bases at V and 2 bases at J, with 10 bases between. CDR3 nucleotide sequence: TGTGCCAGCAGAACAGGGATTAACACCGGGGAGCTGTTTTTT. Translation: CASRTGINTGELFF.

This chain uses TRBV19 with TRBJ1-5; 7 nucleotides line up with TRBD1. Germline V gene lookup returns CDR1 LNHDA and CDR2 SQIVND (reference sequence). The trim removed 1 base at V and 0 bases at J, leaving 6 bases unmatched. The CDR3 is 17 residues long. CDR3 bases: TGTGCCAGTAGTATAGCTGAGACAGGGTATAGCAATCAGCCCCAGCATTTT. It encodes CASSIAETGYSNQPQHF.

This chain links TRBV19 with TRBJ2-7; no firm D call. Germline loops: CDR1 LNHDA, CDR2 SQIVND (reference sequence). The germline V and J ends were trimmed by 4 bases and 2 bases, with 6 bases remaining between them. The CDR3 contains 12 residues. CDR3 sequence reads: CASSTYPYEQYF. The CDR3 bases are TGTGCCAGTAGTACCTATCCCTACGAGCAGTACTTC.

A single count supports this clone. J is TRBJ1-5 and V is TRBV6-5; TRBD1 matches 10 bases. This CDR3 has 15 amino acids. The J segment lost 6 bases and the V segment lost 8 bases, leaving 10 bases of the junction unmatched. Germline V lookup: CDR1 MNHEY, CDR2 SVGAGI. CDR3 region: CASVPGQGFSQPQHF. CDR3 nucleotides: TGTGCCAGCGTACCGGGACAGGGGTTTTCTCAGCCCCAGCATTTT.

The V call is TRBV11-2, the J call TRBJ1-1; D gene unclear. V lost 2 bases and J lost 8, with 6 bases in between. From germline, CDR1 is SGHAT and CDR2 FQNNGV. This CDR3 is 11 amino acids long. The CDR3 DNA follows: TGTGCCAGCAGCTTACCCGCGGAAGCTTTCTTT. It encodes CASSLPAEAFF.

V and J are TRBV6-2 or TRBV6-3 and TRBJ2-2; TRBD2 matches 10 bases. Germline trimming cut 6 bases from V and 7 bases from J; bases unmatched to any gene: 8. CDR1 MNHEY and CDR2 SVGEGT come from the germline V gene. This CDR3 contains 15 residues. The CDR3 DNA reads as TGTGCCAGCAGCATAACTAGCGGGAAATACGGGGAGCTGTTTTTT. This sequence encodes CASSITSGKYGELFF.

The V call is TRBV25-1, the J call TRBJ2-1; 9 nucleotides match TRBD1. V lost 4 bases, J lost 5 bases, and 9 bases stayed unmatched. Germline V lookup: CDR1 MGHDK, CDR2 SYGVNS. The CDR3 totals 16 residues. The CDR3 loop is CASSGNLQGANNEQFF. DNA of the CDR3: TGTGCCAGCAGTGGAAATTTACAGGGGGCGAACAATGAGCAGTTCTTC.

This clone showed up just a few times. The chain uses TRBV7-2 and TRBJ2-1, with no clear D. The CDR3 loop spans 15 amino acids. V lost 2 bases, J lost 7 bases, and 15 bases lay in between. The V gene's germline CDR1 is SGHTA and CDR2 FQGNSA. The CDR3 DNA reads as TGTGCCAGCAGCTTATGGGCCACAAGTTCAAATGAGCAGTTCTTC. It encodes CASSLWATSSNEQFF.

The chain has TRBV5-4 and TRBJ1-3; 7 bases are a match to TRBD1. V was pared by 3 bases and J by 6 bases, with 3 bases of the junction left unmatched. Germline V CDR1 and CDR2: SGHNT, YYREEE (reference sequence). The CDR3 spans 13 residues. The CDR3 loop is CASSSTGLNTIYF. The CDR3 bases are TGTGCCAGCAGCTCGACAGGGCTAAACACCATATATTTT.

The chain recombines TRBV4-3 with TRBJ2-1, with 9 bases aligning to TRBD2. This CDR3 comprises 16 residues. Germline V lookup: CDR1 LGHNA, CDR2 YSLEER. After removal of 2 bases from V and 9 bases from J, the junction contained 11 bases not matched to a gene. CDR3 DNA: TGCGCCAGCAGCCAACCGGGTGGCGCAGCGGGGGGTGAGCAGTTCTTC. This gives the protein CASSQPGGAAGGEQFF.

The J gene is TRBJ2-2, the V gene TRBV7-8; a possible D gene is TRBD2 (6 bases). Trimming stripped 5 bases from V and 1 base from J, with 14 bases between. The CDR3 length is 16 residues. Germline V lookup: CDR1 SGHVS, CDR2 FQNEAQ. The CDR3 loop reads CASSPAGTLNTGELFF. CDR3 bases: TGTGCCAGCAGCCCTGCCGGGACTCTGAACACCGGGGAGCTGTTTTTT.

The chain employs TRBV7-2 and TRBJ1-1; TRBD1 matches at 7 bases. This CDR3 has 15 residues. Per germline, CDR1 SGHTA and CDR2 FQGNSA. The trim removed 1 base at V and 4 bases at J, leaving 6 bases unmatched. CDR3 coding DNA: TGTGCCAGCAGCTTAGTAGGGGGCAGGGGCACTGAAGCTTTCTTT. It is translated as CASSLVGGRGTEAFF.

CDR3 coding DNA: TGTGCCAGCAGGAGGGACAGGGACGACTATGGCTACACCTTC. This codes for CASRRDRDDYGYTF. The chain carries TRBV2 and TRBJ1-2, with 9 bases aligning to TRBD1. This CDR3 comprises 14 residues. Germline CDR1 is SNHLY and CDR2 is FYNNEI. Trimming cost V 6 bases and J 3 bases; bases outside gene matches: 5.

The count of this clone is one. The DNA for the CDR3 is TGTGCCAGCATTCCAGGGATTATCGTGGGCGTTCAGTACTTC. Its translation: CASIPGIIVGVQYF. This rearrangement joins TRBV6-4 to TRBJ2-4, with D perhaps TRBD1 (5 bases). CDR3 length: 14 amino acids. V was trimmed by 7 bases and J by 11 bases, leaving 21 bases between them. Germline CDR1 reads MRHNA; CDR2 reads SNTAGT.

The CDR3 spells CASSPPGQNYGYTF. CDR3 nucleotides: TGTGCCAGCAGCCCACCGGGACAGAACTATGGCTACACCTTC. V is TRBV5-4 and J is TRBJ1-2; 7 positions agree with TRBD1. The CDR3 is 14 residues long. Germline V gene data show CDR1 as SGHNT and CDR2 as YYREEE (reference sequence). Germline trimming cut 4 bases from V and 2 bases from J; bases unmatched to any gene: 5.

This clone occurred a few times. The chain couples TRBV5-1 to TRBJ1-1, with D tentatively TRBD1 (5 bases). This CDR3 comprises 16 residues. Between the trimmed V and J ends, which lost 0 bases and 0 bases, there was a span of 12 bases. Germline CDR1 reads SGHRS; CDR2 reads YFSETQ. CDR3 bases: TGCGCCAGCAGCTTGGTAGGGGCAGAGATGAACACTGAAGCTTTCTTT. Translated: CASSLVGAEMNTEAFF. Full variable domain (rest looked up from reference TRBV5-1 and TRBJ1-1): KAGVTQTPRYLIKTRGQQVTLSCSPISGHRSVSWYQQTPGQGLQFLFEYFSETQRNKGNFPGRFSGRQFSNSRSEMNVSTLELGDSALYLCASSLVGAEMNTEAFFGQGTRLTVV.

The chain combines TRBV3-1 (or the pseudogene TRBV3-2) with TRBJ2-5; D unresolved. Germline V lookup: CDR1 LGHDT, CDR2 YNNKEL (reference sequence). V dropped 2 bases and J dropped 4 bases, with 11 bases sitting between them. The CDR3 is 14 residues long. CDR3 coding DNA: TGTGCCAGCAGCCAATGGTCGTCCGGAGAGACCCAGTACTTC. Translated, it gives CASSQWSSGETQYF.

This chain links TRBV29-1 with TRBJ2-3, with D tentatively TRBD1 (5 bases). Trimming removed 4 bases at V and 2 bases at J, with 13 bases between. The CDR3 sequence is 14 residues long. Germline V lookup: CDR1 SQVTM, CDR2 ANQGSEA. This CDR3 is CSVVGAYHTDTQYF. The CDR3 DNA is TGCAGCGTTGTAGGGGCCTACCACACAGATACGCAGTATTTT.

This clone has only one observation. The chain uses TRBV12-5 and TRBJ1-5; no firm D call. The CDR3 runs 13 residues. With 2 bases removed from V and 9 bases from J, the gap between germline ends came to 11 bases. Germline CDR1 and CDR2: LGHNT and FRNRAP. CDR3 sequence (DNA): TGTGCTAGTGGTTTGAGCGAACGGCGGCCCCAGCATTTT. Its protein product is CASGLSERRPQHF.

The V and J genes are TRBV7-9 and TRBJ2-1; 7 bases match TRBD1. Germline V CDR1 and CDR2: SEHNR, FQNEAQ (reference sequence). V was pared by 5 bases and J by 3 bases, with 7 bases of the junction left unmatched. This CDR3 has 15 amino acids. The CDR3 loop is CASSPPGTDYNEQFF. The CDR3 DNA reads as TGTGCCAGCAGCCCGCCCGGGACAGACTACAATGAGCAGTTCTTC.

The rearrangement uses TRBV11-1 and TRBJ1-2; D is perhaps TRBD1 (6 bases). CDR1 is SGHAT, CDR2 FQDESV, per germline (reference sequence). The V gene lost 8 bases and the J gene lost 7 bases, with 20 bases spanning the gap. CDR3 length: 14 amino acids. The CDR3 region has the DNA TGTGCCAGCGGAGAACAGGGATTCGGGCCTGGCTACACCTTC. Protein: CASGEQGFGPGYTF. Full variable domain (missing parts from reference TRBV11-1 and TRBJ1-2): EAEVAQSPRYKITEKSQAVAFWCDPISGHATLYWYRQILGQGPELLVQFQDESVVDDSQLPKDRFSAERLKGVDSTLKIQPAELGDSAMYLCASGEQGFGPGYTFGSGTRLTVV.

This chain links TRBV18 with TRBJ2-5; D is unresolved. CDR1 and CDR2 from the germline V gene are KGHSH and LQKENI. Deletions cut 6 bases from V and 1 base from J, with 9 bases between. The length of the CDR3 is 13 residues. The CDR3 DNA reads as TGTGCCAGCTCCTCTACTGTCCAAGAGACCCAGTACTTC. This codes for CASSSTVQETQYF.